This entry features one TCR beta chain sequence. Antigen unknown. The germline gives CDR1 MNHNS, CDR2 SASEGT. The V end lost 7 bases, the J end lost 4 bases, and 10 bases lay between the germline ends. CDR3 length: 12 residues. Indicated treatment: roughly 11-day PBMC culture with coronavirus spike peptide pools or control peptides (ViraFEST assay). ViraFEST used peptide pools to expand antigen-specific T cells and subsequently sequenced their TCRs. This entry comes from a study of vaccination and CD4 T cells after COVID-19. The Oncomine TCR Beta short-read assay was applied to DNA of cultured CD4+ T cells. TCRdb re-analysed the PCR reads in MiXCR, keeping a single row per CDR3 protein. The top ten hold about 9% of the sample, which has more than 12,000 distinct CDR3 sequences, roughly 50% seen once. General observations from the study: From roughly 21 to 40, the median of SARS-CoV-2-reactive clonotypes rose without reaching significance.

This sequence joins TRBV6-1 and TRBJ1-2; D uncertain. This clonotype originated in a human donor who had recovered from COVID-19. The sequenced sample consisted of CD4+ T cells from blood, cultured in vitro. The CDR3, as DNA: TGTGCCAGCACCGTCGAGGGCTATGGCTACACCTTC. Protein product: CASTVEGYGYTF.